This entry concerns a single T cell receptor (beta chain). Its antigen remains unknown. There are 17 residues in the CDR3. Germline V CDR1 and CDR2: SGHKS, YYEKEE (reference sequence). The junction had 9 bases not matched to a gene; V was cut back by 3 bases and J by 1 base. Focal radiation was given together with CTLA-4 blockade (ipilimumab) to patients with chemo-refractory metastatic non-small-cell lung cancer. The data were taken from a study of radiotherapy plus CTLA-4 blockade in lung cancer. Study as a whole: Patients showed objective responses in roughly 18% of cases, and disease control was achieved by 31%.

Repertoires were generated with immunoSEQ multiplex PCR, while TCRdb's copy carries only in-frame clones and drops some. The table records tens of thousands of clones, 84% of them present only once. Study-wide results and limits: Response, reportedly, was best predicted by interferon-beta along with early blood T cell clone dynamics.

Sequencing was performed on peripheral blood, taken from a patient treated with radiotherapy plus ipilimumab. The chain has TRBV5-5 and TRBJ2-1; 8 bases are shared with TRBD2. This sequence originates from a human donor with non-small cell lung cancer whose response to radiotherapy plus ipilimumab could not be evaluated. The chain's CDR3 is CASSWALAGGSYNEQFF. CDR3 nucleotides: TGTGCCAGCAGCTGGGCTCTCGCGGGAGGTTCCTACAATGAGCAGTTCTTC.